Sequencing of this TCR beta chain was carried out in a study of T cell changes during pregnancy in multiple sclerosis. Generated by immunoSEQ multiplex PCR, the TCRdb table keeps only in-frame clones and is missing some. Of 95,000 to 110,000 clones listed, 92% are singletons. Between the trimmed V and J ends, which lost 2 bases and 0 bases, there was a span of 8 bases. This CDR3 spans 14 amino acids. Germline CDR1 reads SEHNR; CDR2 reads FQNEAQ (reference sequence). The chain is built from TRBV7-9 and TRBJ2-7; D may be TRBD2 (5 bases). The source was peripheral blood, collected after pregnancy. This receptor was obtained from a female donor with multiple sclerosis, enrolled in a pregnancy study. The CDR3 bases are TGTGCCAGCAGCTTAAGCGGATACTCCTACGAGCAGTACTTC. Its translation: CASSLSGYSYEQYF.